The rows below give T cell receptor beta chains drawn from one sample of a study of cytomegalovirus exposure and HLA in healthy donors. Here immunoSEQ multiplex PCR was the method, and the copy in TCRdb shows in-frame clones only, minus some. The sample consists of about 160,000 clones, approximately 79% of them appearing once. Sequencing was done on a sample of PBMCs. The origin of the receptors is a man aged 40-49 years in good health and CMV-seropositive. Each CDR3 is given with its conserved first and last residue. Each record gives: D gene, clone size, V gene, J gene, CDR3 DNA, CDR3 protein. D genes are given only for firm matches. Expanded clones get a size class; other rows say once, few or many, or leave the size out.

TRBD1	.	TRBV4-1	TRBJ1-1	TGCGCCAGCAGCCATCCACAGGGGAATAAAGCTTTCTTT	CASSHPQGNKAFF
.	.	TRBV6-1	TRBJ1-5	TGTGCCAGCAGTGAAGCGCCGCCAGGCCCTTATAGCAATCAGCCCCAGCATTTT	CASSEAPPGPYSNQPQHF
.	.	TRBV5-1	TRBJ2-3	TGCGCCAGCAGCTCGACAGATACGCAGTATTTT	CASSSTDTQYF
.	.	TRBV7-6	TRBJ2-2	TGTGCCAGCAGCTCAGCTATAGGGACTTTGAACACCGGGGAGCTGTTTTTT	CASSSAIGTLNTGELFF
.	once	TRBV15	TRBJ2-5	TGTGCCACCAGCAGGGAGGATGAGGAGACCCAGTACTTC	CATSREDEETQYF
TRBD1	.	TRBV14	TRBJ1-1	TGTGCCAGCAGACGGACAGGGGGGAAGAACACTGAAGCTTTCTTT	CASRRTGGKNTEAFF
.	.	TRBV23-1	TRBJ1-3	TGCGCCAGCAGTCCCGTAGGGAGGAACTCTGGAAACACCATATATTTT	CASSPVGRNSGNTIYF
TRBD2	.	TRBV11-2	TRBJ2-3	TGTGCCAGCAGCTCCAGACTAGCGGGGGGCACGAGCACAGATACGCAGTATTTT	CASSSRLAGGTSTDTQYF
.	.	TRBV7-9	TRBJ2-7	TGTGCCAGCAGCCCGAGGGTCGACAGGTCCAGCTCCTACGAGCAGTACTTC	CASSPRVDRSSSYEQYF
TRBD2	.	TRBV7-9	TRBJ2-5	TGTGCCAGCAGCCGTGGCTCGGGGGGGCTGGGGGAGACCCAGTACTTC	CASSRGSGGLGETQYF
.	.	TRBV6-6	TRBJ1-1	TGTGCCAGCAGTTTAGACAGGTCTGAAGCTTTCTTT	CASSLDRSEAFF
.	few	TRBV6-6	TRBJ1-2	TGTGCCAGCAGTTACTATCCCAGGGAGGATGGCTACACCTTC	CASSYYPREDGYTF
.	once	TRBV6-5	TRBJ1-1	TGTGCCAGCTATCTTCGGGACTCGAACACTGAAGCTTTCTTT	CASYLRDSNTEAFF
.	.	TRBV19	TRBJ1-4	TGTGCCAGTAGTACAACCGCAGGGTGGGGAAAACTGTTTTTT	CASSTTAGWGKLFF
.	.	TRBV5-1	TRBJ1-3	TGCGCCAGCAGCTTGGGATCGAGCTCTGGAAACACCATATATTTT	CASSLGSSSGNTIYF
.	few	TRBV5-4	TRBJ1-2	TGTGCCAGCAGCTCCCTTGCGTCCGGTGATAACTATGGCTACACCTTC	CASSSLASGDNYGYTF
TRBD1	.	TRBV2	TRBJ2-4	TGTGCCAGCAGTGACCATAGGGGGCAGGGAAACATTCAGTACTTC	CASSDHRGQGNIQYF
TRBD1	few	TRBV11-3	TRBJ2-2	TGTGCCAGCAGCTTGCAGGGGGCCGGGGAGCTGTTTTTT	CASSLQGAGELFF
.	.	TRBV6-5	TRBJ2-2	TGTGCCAGCAGTTCCCTGAACACCGGGGAGCTGTTTTTT	CASSSLNTGELFF
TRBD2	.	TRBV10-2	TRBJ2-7	TGCGCCGGGGGGGTAGCGGGGACCTTCAACGAGCAGTACTTC	CAGGVAGTFNEQYF
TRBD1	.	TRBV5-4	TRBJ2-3	TGTGCCAGCAGCCACCTAACAGGGGTGGTCACAGATACGCAGTATTTT	CASSHLTGVVTDTQYF
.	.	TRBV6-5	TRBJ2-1	TGTGCCAGCAGTTACCTAGGAGGTGAGCAGTTCTTC	CASSYLGGEQFF
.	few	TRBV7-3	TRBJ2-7	TGTGCCAGCAGCTTAACAGAAAGTGGGGCAGGCTACGAGCAGTACTTC	CASSLTESGAGYEQYF